Listed below are T cell receptor beta chains from one sample, sequenced in a study of blood T cell repertoires in COVID-19. Sequencing was performed with immunoSEQ multiplex PCR; in TCRdb, only in-frame clones are kept and a portion is missing. The sample yields around 97,000 clones, around 80% seen once. The sequenced sample was peripheral blood. These receptors were collected from a man in his 70s with acute or convalescent COVID-19. Both conserved end residues are part of each CDR3. D genes are given only for firm matches. Not all rows give a size; the values are once, few, many and, for expanded clones, a class.

j_call clone_size d_call v_call cdr3_nt cdr3_aa
TRBJ2-2 - - TRBV12-3/TRBV12-4 TGTGCCAGCAACAATATCCCCAGCGGGGAGCTGTTTTTT CASNNIPSGELFF
TRBJ2-7 - TRBD2 TRBV2 TGTGCCAGCAGTGAAACCCCCCGGCGGGGGGCCTACGAGCAGTACTTC CASSETPRRGAYEQYF
TRBJ1-1 - - TRBV6-6 TGTGCCAGCAGTCCCCACGAACAGGGATGGAACACTGAAGCTTTCTTT CASSPHEQGWNTEAFF
TRBJ2-7 - - TRBV15 TGTGCCACCAGCAGAGTGATGAGACACTTAACCCTCTCCTACGAGCAGTACTTC CATSRVMRHLTLSYEQYF
TRBJ2-2 - - TRBV27 TGTGCCAGCAGTTCTGTAAACACCGGGGAGCTGTTTTTT CASSSVNTGELFF
TRBJ2-7 - TRBD2 TRBV24-1 TGTGCCACCAGTGATTTGGATCGACTAGCGGGGGGGCAATCCTACGAGCAGTACTTC CATSDLDRLAGGQSYEQYF
TRBJ1-3 once TRBD1 TRBV9 TGTGCCAGCAGCGGTGCTCCCGGGACAGGGGTTGGAAACACCATATATTTT CASSGAPGTGVGNTIYF
TRBJ2-3 - TRBD1 TRBV7-3 TGTGCCAGCATTCCGGCCAGGGGGCTAACAGATACGCAGTATTTT CASIPARGLTDTQYF
TRBJ2-7 - TRBD1 TRBV2 TGTGCCAGCGGAGGACAGGGCCCCTACGAGCAGTACTTC CASGGQGPYEQYF
TRBJ2-7 - TRBD2 TRBV30 TGTGCCTGGAGTGTACGACTAGCGGGCGGAGGGCAGTACTTC CAWSVRLAGGGQYF
TRBJ2-5 few TRBD1 TRBV19 TGTGCCAGTAGTCAAACAGGGGTGGAGACCCAGTACTTC CASSQTGVETQYF
TRBJ1-2 - - TRBV5-1 TGCGCCAGCAGCTTGAGTACAGGGAATAACTATGGCTACACCTTC CASSLSTGNNYGYTF
TRBJ1-5 - - TRBV7-2 TGTGCCAGCAGCTTAGAAGTTTTTCAGAGCAATCAGCCCCAGCATTTT CASSLEVFQSNQPQHF
TRBJ1-1 - TRBD1 TRBV6-5 TGTGCCAGCAGTCCGACAGGGTATAACACTGAAGCTTTCTTT CASSPTGYNTEAFF
TRBJ2-3 - - TRBV10-3 TGTGCCATCAGCCCTGGGCCCGAATCCACAGATACGCAGTATTTT CAISPGPESTDTQYF
TRBJ2-2 - - TRBV11-2 TGTGCCAGCAGCAACGAGGGCACCGGGGAGCTGTTTTTT CASSNEGTGELFF
TRBJ2-1 - - TRBV28 TGTGCCAGCACCGATCTAGGAGCGGGTAAGGATGAGCAGTTCTTC CASTDLGAGKDEQFF
TRBJ2-5 - TRBD2 TRBV7-6 TGTGCCAGCAGCACTACAGGGACTAGGTCAGAGACCCAGTACTTC CASSTTGTRSETQYF
TRBJ2-1 - TRBD2 TRBV4-2 TGTGCCAGCAGCCCTAGACTAGCGGGGGCCGTGGGCAACGACAATGAGCAGTTCTTC CASSPRLAGAVGNDNEQFF
TRBJ2-4 - - TRBV30 TGTGCCGGGAACAACAGGGGGGGCAAAAACATTCAGTACTTC CAGNNRGGKNIQYF
TRBJ1-2 - TRBD1 TRBV7-8 TGTGCCAGCAGCATAGCGTCGGACAGGGGTTACTATGGCTACACCTTC CASSIASDRGYYGYTF
TRBJ2-1 - - TRBV9 TGTGCCAGCAGCGTAGACAGCGGGCTTTACAATGAGCAGTTCTTC CASSVDSGLYNEQFF